Presented here are 17 T cell receptor beta chains from one specimen sequenced in a study of blood T cell repertoires in COVID-19. Measured with immunoSEQ multiplex PCR; TCRdb has only the in-frame clones, and not every one. This sample has some 250,000 clones, with around 80% found just once. The sequenced material came from peripheral blood. All receptors derive from a man aged 80 or over with acute or convalescent COVID-19.

The V gene is TRBV7-9, the J gene TRBJ2-2; the D gene is possibly TRBD2 (5 bases). This CDR3 has 15 amino acids. The germline V gene has CDR1 SEHNR and CDR2 FQNEAQ (reference sequence). V lost 1 base and J lost 2, with 8 bases in between. The DNA for the CDR3 is TGTGCCAGCAGCTTAGACGCGGGTAACACCGGGGAGCTGTTTTTT. Its protein is CASSLDAGNTGELFF.

This clone was detected a few times. This sequence joins TRBV3-1 (or the pseudogene TRBV3-2) and TRBJ2-2; D is perhaps TRBD1 (6 bases). CDR1 LGHDT and CDR2 YNNKEL come from the germline V gene (reference sequence). The CDR3 loop spans 16 amino acids. V lost 0 bases and J lost 4, with 12 bases in between. The CDR3 DNA is TGTGCCAGCAGCCAAGATCATACAGGGTTCACCGGGGAGCTGTTTTTT. It yields the protein CASSQDHTGFTGELFF.

The rearrangement links TRBV7-2 to TRBJ1-3; TRBD1 might be the D (6 bases). CDR3 length: 15 amino acids. Germline-derived CDR1 and CDR2 are SGHTA and FQGNSA. V shed 1 base and J shed 4 bases, with 11 bases lying between them. CDR3 sequence (DNA): TGTGCCAGCAGCTTAGTGGGGGACACGGGAAACACCATATATTTT. This encodes CASSLVGDTGNTIYF.

This clone was seen just once. The chain has TRBV27 and TRBJ2-7; weak D call: TRBD2 (5 bases). The CDR3 length is 13 residues. Germline loops: CDR1 MNHEY, CDR2 SMNVEV (reference sequence). V lost 5 bases, J lost 12 bases, and 20 bases lay in between. The CDR3, as DNA: TGTGCCAGCAGTGAAAGGACGGGAACGACCCCGTACTTC. Its translation is CASSERTGTTPYF.

The V call is TRBV10-3, the J call TRBJ1-5, with TRBD1 matching 9 bases. The junction had 5 bases not matched to a gene; V was cut back by 6 bases and J by 2 bases. This CDR3 is 15 amino acids long. The germline gives CDR1 ENHRY, CDR2 SYGVKD. CDR3 bases: TGTGCCATCAGGGCACAGGGGGCAGGCAATCAGCCCCAGCATTTT. Translation gives CAIRAQGAGNQPQHF.

This rearrangement joins TRBV5-1 to TRBJ1-4; possible D gene TRBD1, 6 bases. Germline V gene sequence: CDR1 SGHRS, CDR2 YFSETQ. Trimming cost V 4 bases and J 2 bases, with 15 bases left between them. The length of the CDR3 is 16 residues. CDR3 amino acids: CASSPGGGKTNEKLFF. In nucleotides, the CDR3 is TGCGCCAGCAGCCCTGGGGGGGGCAAGACTAATGAAAAACTGTTTTTT. The whole variable domain, filled in from reference TRBV5-1 and TRBJ1-4, reads KAGVTQTPRYLIKTRGQQVTLSCSPISGHRSVSWYQQTPGQGLQFLFEYFSETQRNKGNFPGRFSGRQFSNSRSEMNVSTLELGDSALYLCASSPGGGKTNEKLFFGSGTQLSVL.

This clone was seen only a few times. The V gene is TRBV11-2, the J gene TRBJ2-5, with 9 bases identical to TRBD2. The CDR3 runs 16 residues. Germline-derived CDR1 and CDR2 are SGHAT and FQNNGV. The junction had 8 bases not matched to a gene; V was cut back by 5 bases and J by 1 base. CDR3 protein: CASSLGGGAVQETQYF. The CDR3 DNA reads as TGTGCCAGCAGCCTCGGCGGGGGGGCCGTCCAAGAGACCCAGTACTTC.

The chain combines TRBV2 with TRBJ1-2, with D possibly being TRBD1 (5 bases). V lost 6 bases, J lost 5 bases, and 13 bases lay in between. CDR1 and CDR2 (germline): SNHLY, FYNNEI. This CDR3 is built from 13 residues. CDR3 bases: TGTGCCAGCAGGGAGGGACTCTTATATGGCTACACCTTC. Translation gives CASREGLLYGYTF.

The chain recombines TRBV7-3 with TRBJ2-2; 7 bases map to TRBD2. CDR3 length: 14 residues. CDR1 is SGHTA, CDR2 FQGTGA, per germline. Losses at the gene ends were 5 bases for V and 5 bases for J; bases not matched to a gene: 5. The CDR3 region has the DNA TGTGCCAGCAGCCCCCGACTAGCAACCGGGGAGCTGTTTTTT. It yields the protein CASSPRLATGELFF.

The V gene is TRBV6-1, the J gene TRBJ1-2; the D is unclear. The CDR3 runs to 15 residues. Trimming shortened V by 3 bases and J by 2 bases, and 13 bases separated the two germline ends. Germline lookup yields CDR1 MNHNS and CDR2 SASEGT. CDR3 in amino acids: CASSEGGATNYGYTF. The CDR3 coding sequence is TGTGCCAGCAGTGAGGGAGGCGCAACCAACTATGGCTACACCTTC.

A remark on this clone: This same CDR3 is encoded by further DNA sequences in the sample. The gene calls are TRBV19 and TRBJ1-3, with D possibly TRBD1 on 6 matching bases. This CDR3 contains 14 residues. Germline V CDR1 and CDR2: LNHDA, SQIVND (reference sequence). Trimming removed 4 bases at V and 2 bases at J, with 9 bases between. CDR3 sequence reads: CASSTRTAGNTIYF. The CDR3 nucleotides read TGTGCCAGTAGTACCCGGACAGCTGGAAACACCATATATTTT.

This rearrangement joins TRBV7-2 to TRBJ2-1, with TRBD1 as a possible D gene (5 bases). The length of the CDR3 is 16 residues. V lost 2 bases to trimming and J lost 0 bases, with 11 bases between them. Germline loops: CDR1 SGHTA, CDR2 FQGNSA. This CDR3 is CASSLQGVISYNEQFF. The CDR3 coding sequence is TGTGCCAGCAGCTTACAAGGGGTCATCTCCTACAATGAGCAGTTCTTC. Complete variable domain (other parts from reference TRBV7-2 and TRBJ2-1): GAGVSQSPSNKVTEKGKDVELRCDPISGHTALYWYRQSLGQGLEFLIYFQGNSAPDKSGLPSDRFSAERTGGSVSTLTIQRTQQEDSAVYLCASSLQGVISYNEQFFGPGTRLTVL.

This chain joins TRBV29-1 and TRBJ2-1; D might be TRBD1 (6 bases). V was clipped by 3 bases and J by 7 bases, with 13 bases between them. This CDR3 spans 13 amino acids. Germline CDR1 and CDR2: SQVTM and ANQGSEA. The CDR3 nucleotides read TGCAGCGTTGAGAACCTTCAGGGGAATGAGCAGTTCTTC. It translates to CSVENLQGNEQFF.

The V and J genes are TRBV6-5 and TRBJ1-4; a possible D gene is TRBD1 (5 bases). This CDR3 contains 15 residues. The V end was cut by 6 bases, the J end by 3 bases, with 14 bases between. From germline, CDR1 is MNHEY and CDR2 SVGAGI. The CDR3 nucleotides are TGTGCCAGCAGGCAAGGGGATTCTGCTAATGAAAAACTGTTTTTT. It codes for CASRQGDSANEKLFF.

CDR3 loop: CASSLWTGRGDTQYF. The DNA of the CDR3 is TGTGCCAGCAGCCTATGGACAGGCCGTGGAGATACGCAGTATTTT. V and J are TRBV7-9 and TRBJ2-3, with 7 bases identical to TRBD1. J lost 5 bases, V lost 5 bases, and 10 bases had no gene match. The CDR3 is 15 amino acids. CDR1 and CDR2 (germline): SEHNR, FQNEAQ (reference sequence).

This clone has only a few counts. The chain combines TRBV25-1 with TRBJ1-4; 11 nucleotides line up with TRBD1. CDR1 and CDR2 from the germline V gene are MGHDK and SYGVNS. This CDR3 contains 16 residues. Trimming cost V 3 bases and J 8 bases; bases outside gene matches: 8. CDR3 protein: CASSDTSGTGGEKLFF. The CDR3 DNA reads as TGTGCCAGCAGTGACACGTCCGGGACAGGGGGGGAAAAACTGTTTTTT.

The chain carries TRBV7-2 and TRBJ1-4; 7 bases match TRBD1. This CDR3 comprises 15 residues. With 4 bases clipped from V and 1 base from J, the junction kept 3 bases outside the gene matches. The germline V gene encodes CDR1 SGHTA and CDR2 FQGNSA. The chain's CDR3 is CASSSTGETNEKLFF. In DNA form, the CDR3 reads TGTGCCAGCAGCTCAACAGGGGAAACTAATGAAAAACTGTTTTTT.